A selection of T cell receptor beta chains follows, all from one sample in a study of OX40 agonist ivuxolimab in advanced cancers. Measured with immunoSEQ multiplex PCR; TCRdb has only the in-frame clones, and not every one. The repertoire has approximately 100,000 clones, approximately 85% of them found once; the top ten carry 3.5% to 4%. The source was CD4+ or CD8+ T cells sorted from blood, collected in a trial of the OX40 agonist ivuxolimab. The source of these receptors is an adult with an advanced solid tumor such as melanoma, head and neck, liver or kidney cancer. The CDR3 runs from the conserved cysteine through the conserved F or W.

>TRBV4-1|TRBJ2-3
CASSQTSGRTDTQYF
>TRBV7-9|TRBJ2-5
CASSLSQGKETQYF
>TRBV19|TRBJ2-1
CASSPGRNNEQFF
>TRBV4-3|TRBJ1-6
CASSLSGGLNSPLHF
>TRBV29-1|TRBJ2-2
CSVGGVTNTGELFF
>TRBV30|TRBJ2-5
CAWSVWPSGRAQETQYF
>TRBV9|TRBJ2-2
CASSVSDRGHTGELFF
>TRBV28|TRBJ2-3
CASSTSGRALDTQYF
>TRBV27|TRBJ2-1
CASRGLFYNEQFF
>TRBV29-1|TRBJ1-1
CSGLPAGGGGWWNTEAFF
>TRBV7-9|TRBJ2-5
CASSYDRGETQYF
>TRBV6-1|TRBJ1-5
CASSYQGAELPQHF
>TRBV19|TRBJ2-2
CASRRLAGDTGELFF
>TRBV5-1|TRBJ2-1
CASSPPSGIVNEQFF
>TRBV11-2|TRBJ2-6
CASSLGPGTGANVLTF
>TRBV2|TRBJ2-1
CASSPGMTSKSMDEQFF
>TRBV4-1|TRBJ2-7
CASSRLAGNEQYF
>TRBV5-5|TRBJ1-2
CASSQVGRGYTF
>TRBV5-1|TRBJ2-4
CASSLDGFFSKNIQYF
>TRBV7-9|TRBJ2-7
CASSPDSSYEQYF
>TRBV6-5|TRBJ2-1
CASKGTSGSNEQFF
>TRBV27|TRBJ1-3
CASTHRGYSGNTIYF
>TRBV11-2|TRBJ2-2
CASRSLTGNTGELFF
>TRBV6-6|TRBJ2-1
CASSPNRDPEQFF
>TRBV5-4|TRBJ2-5
CASSGLQETQYF
>TRBV5-1|TRBJ2-1
CASSYRLDGTEQFF
>TRBV5-4|TRBJ2-1
CASSWTGTSEQFF
>TRBV5-4|TRBJ1-4
CASSSGGGEKLFF
>TRBV28|TRBJ2-7
CASTAQGRNYEQYF
>TRBV5-1|TRBJ2-5
CASAQGGGGETQYF
>TRBV5-1|TRBJ2-1
CASSFGLVPNEQFF
>TRBV9|TRBJ2-1
CASSPNTGTEGREQFF
>TRBV6-6|TRBJ2-3
CASSYEGSRDTQYF
>TRBV7-9|TRBJ2-1
CASSFMGGNEQFF
>TRBV28|TRBJ1-4
CASSHNEKLFF
>TRBV21-1|TRBJ2-7
CASSKVYRYYEQYF
>TRBV14|TRBJ2-1
CASSQVPYSSGGNYNEQFF
>TRBV2|TRBJ2-1
CAALKAGGGPYNEQFF
>TRBV28|TRBJ2-7
CASSLGRGSSYEQYF
>TRBV28|TRBJ2-7
CASSIFYEQYF
>TRBV18|TRBJ2-5
CASSPEDRGLQETQYF
>TRBV4-3|TRBJ1-1
CASSQGSGGSTEAFF
>TRBV19|TRBJ1-5
CASSMSGWSNQPQHF
>TRBV7-8|TRBJ1-5
CASSLVTGGGQPQHF
>TRBV5-1|TRBJ2-2
CASSLEPNTGELFF
>TRBV11-2|TRBJ2-7
CASSLGVRSRSYEQYF
>TRBV5-5|TRBJ2-3
CASSRYTDTQYF
>TRBV2|TRBJ2-1
CASRVSASGIDEQFF
>TRBV5-6|TRBJ2-7
CASSLSRQGLLVSYEQYF
>TRBV6-4|TRBJ2-3
CASSDSPRDTQYF
>TRBV11-2|TRBJ2-3
CASSLWTSRGTDTQYF
>TRBV7-3|TRBJ2-6
CASSLSLGGTSGANVLTF
>TRBV6-6|TRBJ2-2
CASSYGVTGELFF
>TRBV7-8|TRBJ2-7
CASSLTTGTPKYEQYF
>TRBV5-1|TRBJ2-3
CASSGRDTLTDTQYF
>TRBV7-2|TRBJ2-7
CASSSAVSGYEQYF
>TRBV27|TRBJ1-5
CASSLSAGVEDKHF